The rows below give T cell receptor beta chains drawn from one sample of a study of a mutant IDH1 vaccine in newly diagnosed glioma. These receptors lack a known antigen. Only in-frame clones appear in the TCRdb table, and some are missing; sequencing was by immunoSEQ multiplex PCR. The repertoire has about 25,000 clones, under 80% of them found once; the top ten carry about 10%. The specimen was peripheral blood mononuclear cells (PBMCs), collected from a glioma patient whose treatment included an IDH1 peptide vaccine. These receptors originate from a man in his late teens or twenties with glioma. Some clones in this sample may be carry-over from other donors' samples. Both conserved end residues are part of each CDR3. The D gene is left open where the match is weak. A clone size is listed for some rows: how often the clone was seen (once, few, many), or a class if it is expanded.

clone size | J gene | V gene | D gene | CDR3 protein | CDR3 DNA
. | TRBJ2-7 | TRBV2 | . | CASSGQGEQYF | TGTGCCAGCAGTGGGCAGGGAGAGCAGTACTTC
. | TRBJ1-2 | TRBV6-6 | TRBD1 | CASSYSTGQGGYTF | TGTGCCAGCAGTTACTCCACCGGACAGGGCGGCTACACCTTC
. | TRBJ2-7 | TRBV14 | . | CASSQDRFSYEQYF | TGTGCCAGCAGCCAAGACAGGTTCTCCTACGAGCAGTACTTC
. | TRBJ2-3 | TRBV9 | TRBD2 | CASSPPEGAGGTDTQYF | TGTGCCAGCAGCCCACCCGAGGGAGCGGGGGGCACAGATACGCAGTATTTT
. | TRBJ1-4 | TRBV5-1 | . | CASSLGHTTNEKLFF | TGCGCCAGCAGCTTGGGGCACACAACTAATGAAAAACTGTTTTTT
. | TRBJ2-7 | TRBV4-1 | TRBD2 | CASSQEWTSGRFYEQYF | TGCGCCAGCAGCCAAGAGTGGACTAGCGGGAGGTTCTACGAGCAGTACTTC
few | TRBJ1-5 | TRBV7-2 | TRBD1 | CASGDRAGNQPQHF | TGTGCCAGCGGCGACAGGGCGGGCAATCAGCCCCAGCATTTT
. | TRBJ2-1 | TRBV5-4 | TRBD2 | CASSPPAGEAYNEQFF | TGTGCCAGCAGCCCCCCGGCGGGAGAGGCCTACAATGAGCAGTTCTTC
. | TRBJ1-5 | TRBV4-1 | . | CASSQFTEQPQHF | TGCGCCAGCAGCCAATTCACGGAGCAGCCCCAGCATTTT
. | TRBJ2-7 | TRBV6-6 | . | CASSYDAQGGEQYF | TGTGCCAGCAGTTACGACGCCCAAGGGGGCGAGCAGTACTTC
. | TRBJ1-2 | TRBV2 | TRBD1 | CASSETPGGYYGYTF | TGTGCCAGCAGTGAAACGCCAGGGGGTTACTATGGCTACACCTTC
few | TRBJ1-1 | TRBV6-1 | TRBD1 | CASSWTGNTEAFF | TGTGCCAGCAGTTGGACAGGTAACACTGAAGCTTTCTTT
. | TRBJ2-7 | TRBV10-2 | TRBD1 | CASSGTGDEQYF | TGCGCCAGCAGTGGGACAGGGGACGAGCAGTACTTC
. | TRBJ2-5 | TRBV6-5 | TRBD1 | CASSSRQGQETQYF | TGTGCCAGCAGTTCAAGACAGGGGCAAGAGACCCAGTACTTC
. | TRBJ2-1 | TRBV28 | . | CASSLLLAFYNEQFF | TGTGCCAGCAGTTTACTCCTAGCCTTCTACAATGAGCAGTTCTTC
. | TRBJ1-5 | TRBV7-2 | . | CASSLQPTANSNQPQHF | TGTGCCAGCAGCTTGCAGCCGACGGCTAATAGCAATCAGCCCCAGCATTTT
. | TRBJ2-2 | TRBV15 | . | CATSRPRGAGTGELFF | TGTGCCACCAGCAGACCGAGGGGCGCAGGGACCGGGGAGCTGTTTTTT
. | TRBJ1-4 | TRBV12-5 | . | CASGLVLVTPGREKLFF | TGTGCTAGTGGTTTGGTACTAGTGACCCCCGGGAGGGAAAAACTGTTTTTT
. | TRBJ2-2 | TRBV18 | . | CASSEINFAGYPAPELFF | TGTGCCAGCTCGGAAATAAATTTCGCTGGGTATCCCGCCCCCGAGCTGTTTTTT
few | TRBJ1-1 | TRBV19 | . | CASSIGRHTEAFF | TGTGCCAGTAGTATAGGCAGGCACACTGAAGCTTTCTTT
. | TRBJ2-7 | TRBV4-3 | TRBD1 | CASSQAYGRGPSYEQYF | TGCGCCAGCAGCCAAGCATATGGCAGGGGGCCCTCCTACGAGCAGTACTTC
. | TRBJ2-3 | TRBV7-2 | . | CASSLFLRSGQTDTQYF | TGTGCCAGCAGCTTGTTTCTTAGGAGTGGACAGACAGATACGCAGTATTTT
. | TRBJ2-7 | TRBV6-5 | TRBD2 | CASSYLSGTGTYEQYF | TGTGCCAGCAGTTACCTTAGCGGGACCGGTACCTACGAGCAGTACTTC
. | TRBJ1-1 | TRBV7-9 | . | CASSLNSRGMGTEAFF | TGTGCCAGCAGCTTAAATAGCAGGGGAATGGGGACTGAAGCTTTCTTT
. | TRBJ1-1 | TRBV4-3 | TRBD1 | CASSRFRGDTEAFF | TGCGCCAGCAGCCGTTTCAGGGGGGACACTGAAGCTTTCTTT
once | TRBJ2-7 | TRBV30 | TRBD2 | CAWTAKLIAGGGSYEQYF | TGTGCCTGGACAGCTAAACTCATAGCGGGGGGGGGCTCTTACGAGCAGTACTTC
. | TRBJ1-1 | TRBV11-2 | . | CASSLGTNTEAFF | TGTGCCAGCAGCTTAGGTACGAACACTGAAGCTTTCTTT
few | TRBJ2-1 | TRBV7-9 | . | CASRNAWNEQFF | TGTGCCAGCCGAAACGCGTGGAATGAGCAGTTCTTC
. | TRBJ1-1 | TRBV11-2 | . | CASSWGTLNTEAFF | TGTGCCAGCAGCTGGGGGACACTCAACACTGAAGCTTTCTTT
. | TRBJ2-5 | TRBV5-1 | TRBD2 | CASSLTSGDTVTQYF | TGCGCCAGCAGTTTGACTAGCGGGGATACCGTGACCCAGTACTTC
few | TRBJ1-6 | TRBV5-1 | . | CASSLTGGSYNSPLHF | TGCGCCAGCAGCTTGACGGGTGGGTCCTATAATTCACCCCTCCACTTT
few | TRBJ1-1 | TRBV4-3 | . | CASSHSKGAENTEAFF | TGCGCCAGCAGCCATTCCAAGGGAGCAGAGAACACTGAAGCTTTCTTT
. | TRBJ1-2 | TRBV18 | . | CASSPGGYYGYTF | TGTGCCAGCTCACCGGGCGGCTACTATGGCTACACCTTC
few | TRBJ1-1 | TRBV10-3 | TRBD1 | CATTGTGGAGAFF | TGTGCCACCACCGGGACAGGGGGCGCCGGAGCTTTCTTT
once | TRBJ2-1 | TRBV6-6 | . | CASTTLGSSYNEQFF | TGTGCCAGCACCACACTGGGCAGCTCCTACAATGAGCAGTTCTTC